The entry that follows covers one TCR beta chain sequence. The clone's antigen remains unknown. No much larger clone exists at a distance of one base, and base qualities are not known. Reading the germline V gene gives CDR1 SGDLS and CDR2 YYNGEE. V and J are truncated by 0 bases and 3 bases respectively, leaving an intervening sequence of 12 bases. The CDR3 runs 16 residues from the cysteine to the phenylalanine. The only DNA kept is the CDR3, 48 bases in frame from the first base. Library creation used RT-PCR. The instrument given in TCRdb is Illumina HiSeq 2500. TCRdb ran its own pipeline on the public reads, namely fastp trimming at Q25 and MiXCR clone calling, and kept in-frame beta chains. When rows share a CDR3 protein, they turn into one entry using the most common DNA and genes. The sample table contains roughly 670,000 distinct CDR3 sequences; only one count was recorded for about 14% of them. The top ten constitute around 7.6% of the sample.

This sample stems from a study of response to subunit inactivated influenza vaccine (dated by TCRdb to between 2017 and 2018). In terms of the full investigation: Deep quantitative profiling of the T cell receptor repertoire was used in the study to follow responses to a trivalent subunit inactivated influenza vaccine.

The research as a whole found: The authors suggested that each seasonal influenza vaccination may recruit only a limited number of new T cells.

The starting material was PBMCs from blood, obtained less than 15 days before vaccination. This sequence originates from a man over 45 who received an inactivated influenza vaccine. Donor details come from another sample of the same person, matched by shared clones. The V and J segments used are TRBV9 and TRBJ2-2; 7 matching bases give a weak D call of TRBD1. The CDR3 sequence is CASSVAPRGDTGELFF. The DNA sequence is as follows: TGTGCCAGCAGCGTAGCACCCAGGGGGGACACCGGGGAGCTGTTTTTT.